The 28 T cell receptor beta chains in this list originate from one sample, sequenced in a study of T-cell reconstitution after alpha-beta-depleted transplantation in children. The TCRbeta library was prepared with unique molecular identifiers. TCRdb analysed the PCR reads with MiXCR anew, one entry per CDR3 protein. The sample has under 850,000 distinct CDR3 sequences, under 15% seen once. The sample was PBMCs, taken before TCRalphabeta/CD19-depleted stem cell transplant. These receptors all stem from a girl aged 2-9 years with congenital amegakaryocytic thrombocytopenia, due to receive a stem cell transplant.

This clonotype was seen repeatedly, ten times or more. This chain connects TRBV2 to TRBJ2-2, with TRBD1 matching over 9 bases. V dropped 7 bases and J dropped 7; count of bases not matched to a gene: 4. Germline V CDR1 and CDR2: SNHLY, FYNNEI. This CDR3 comprises 13 residues. CDR3 sequence (DNA): TGTGCCAGCACTCGACAGGGGGTCGGGGAGCTGTTTTTT. Its translation is CASTRQGVGELFF.

This clonotype was detected ten times or more. V usage is TRBV5-1 and J usage is TRBJ2-6; D not resolved. Trimming took off 0 bases at V and 0 bases at J, with 7 bases between the two ends. The CDR3 runs 16 residues. Germline loops: CDR1 SGHRS, CDR2 YFSETQ. CDR3 DNA sequence: TGCGCCAGCAGCTTGGGGTCACCCTCTGGGGCCAACGTCCTGACTTTC. Its protein product is CASSLGSPSGANVLTF.

This chain's CDR3 is CASSPRRGNEQYF. CDR3 DNA: TGTGCCAGCAGCCCCCGTAGAGGCAACGAGCAGTACTTC. V is TRBV12-3 or TRBV12-4 and J is TRBJ2-7; D remains ambiguous. V was clipped by 6 bases and J by 5 bases, with 14 bases between them. The CDR3 runs to 13 residues.

On this clonotype itself: It may be a read error: a sequence one base away is much more abundant. V is TRBV6-5 and J is TRBJ2-1; TRBD1 agrees at 7 bases. This CDR3 is built from 17 residues. Germline V gene sequence: CDR1 MNHEY, CDR2 SVGAGI. The CDR3 DNA is TGTGCCAGCAGTTCCAAGCCGGGACAGAGCTCCTACAATGGGCAGTTCTTC. Translated, it gives CASSSKPGQSSYNGQFF.

In regard to this clonotype: At one of its ends the junction is not consistent with the germline gene, which may arise from a read error. The chain recombines TRBV20-1 with TRBJ1-2; 7 nucleotides align to TRBD1. Germline-derived CDR1 and CDR2 are DFQATT and SNEGSKA (reference sequence). This CDR3 is 16 amino acids long. The CDR3, as DNA: TGCAGTGCTGGGGGGTCGTCCGGGACAGCTGGCTATGGCGACACCTTC. This translates into CSAGGSSGTAGYGDTF.

The rearrangement joins TRBV20-1 to TRBJ2-3; no clear D gene. Trimming removed 3 bases from V and 6 bases from J, with 4 bases in between. The length of the CDR3 is 10 residues. CDR1 is DFQATT and CDR2 is SNEGSKA in the germline V gene (reference sequence). The CDR3 protein is CSASWDTQYF. CDR3 bases: TGCAGTGCTAGTTGGGATACGCAGTATTTT.

The sample holds many counts of this clonotype. This chain connects TRBV25-1 to TRBJ1-2; a possible D gene is TRBD1 (5 bases). Germline CDR1 MGHDK, CDR2 SYGVNS. V lost 1 base, J lost 4 bases, and 13 bases lay in between. The CDR3 length is 15 residues. The CDR3 DNA reads as TGTGCCAGCAGTGAATTTGACAGCGAGGGCTATGGCTACACCTTC. Its protein is CASSEFDSEGYGYTF.

This sequence joins TRBV5-1 and TRBJ1-1, with 7 bases aligning to TRBD1. CDR1 is SGHRS and CDR2 is YFSETQ in the germline V gene. The ends lost 4 bases at V and 2 bases at J; junction bases unmatched: 5. The CDR3 extends over 14 amino acids. The CDR3 bases are TGCGCCAGCAGCATCACAGGGGACAACACTGAAGCTTTCTTT. This gives the protein CASSITGDNTEAFF.

There are many counts of this clonotype. This chain joins TRBV14 and TRBJ2-1, with a tentative D call TRBD1 (6 bases). There are 14 residues in the CDR3. V was cut by 4 bases and J by 6 bases, with 13 bases left in between. Germline-derived CDR1 and CDR2 are SGHDN and FVKESK. The CDR3 region is CASSLLQGSNEQFF. For the CDR3, the DNA is TGTGCCAGCAGCCTCCTACAGGGAAGCAATGAGCAGTTCTTC.

This clonotype was picked up many times. This rearrangement joins TRBV12-5 to TRBJ2-1; D perhaps matches TRBD2 (5 bases). V lost 8 bases and J lost 0, with 17 bases in between. The CDR3 consists of 16 residues. Germline CDR1 LGHNT, CDR2 FRNRAP. The CDR3 DNA reads as TGTGCTAGTTGCGAGCCGAGCGGACCCTCCTACAATGAGCAGTTCTTC. Protein product: CASCEPSGPSYNEQFF.

This chain links TRBV12-3 or TRBV12-4 with TRBJ1-5, with D unresolved. Trimming removed 6 bases at V and 0 bases at J, with 6 bases between. The CDR3 runs to 13 residues. CDR3 residues: CASRLNSNQPQHF. CDR3 bases: TGTGCCAGCAGACTAAATAGCAATCAGCCCCAGCATTTT.

This clonotype was seen at least ten times. The rearrangement uses TRBV7-9 and TRBJ2-1; D is undetermined. The CDR3 is 14 residues long. V was shortened by 0 bases and J by 5 bases, with 8 bases between the two germline ends. The V gene's germline CDR1 is SEHNR and CDR2 FQNEAQ (reference sequence). The CDR3 DNA reads TGTGCCAGCAGCTTAGCGGGCGTTCACAATGAGCAGTTCTTC. Its translation is CASSLAGVHNEQFF.

The chain joins TRBV12-3 or TRBV12-4 to TRBJ2-2; D ambiguous. The V end was cut by 2 bases, the J end by 6 bases, with 7 bases between. This CDR3 region has 13 residues. CDR3 sequence: CASSLFLPGELFF. CDR3 nucleotides: TGTGCCAGCAGTTTATTTCTCCCCGGGGAGCTGTTTTTT.

This clonotype was recorded at least ten times. The chain couples TRBV12-3 or TRBV12-4 to TRBJ1-5; D might be TRBD1 (5 bases). V lost 6 bases and J 5 bases, leaving 11 bases between the germline ends. The CDR3 extends over 13 amino acids. CDR3 bases: TGTGCCAGCAGAGGGACTTATGATCAGCCCCAGCATTTT. As protein: CASRGTYDQPQHF.

This clonotype appeared a few times. The J gene is TRBJ2-4, the V gene TRBV4-1; TRBD1 aligns across 9 bases. The CDR3 extends over 17 amino acids. CDR1 is MGHRA and CDR2 is YSYEKL in the germline V gene. With V trimmed by 4 bases and J by 11 bases, 18 bases remained unmatched. CDR3 loop: CASSRPLMRPRQGVQYF. In DNA form, the CDR3 reads TGCGCCAGCAGCCGGCCCTTAATGAGACCCCGACAGGGGGTTCAGTACTTC.

V is TRBV5-1 and J is TRBJ2-7; 9 bases match TRBD2. Per germline, CDR1 SGHRS and CDR2 YFSETQ. Trimming removed 2 bases from V and 3 bases from J; junction bases left unmatched: 6. CDR3 length: 15 residues. The CDR3 loop reads CASSFGGREFYEQYF. In nucleotides, the CDR3 is TGCGCCAGCAGCTTCGGCGGGAGGGAATTCTACGAGCAGTACTTC.

This chain uses TRBV20-1 with TRBJ2-3; D is unclear. V was trimmed by 0 bases and J by 0 bases, leaving 7 bases between them. From germline, CDR1 is DFQATT and CDR2 SNEGSKA (reference sequence). The CDR3 is made up of 14 amino acids. CDR3 nucleotides: TGCAGTGCTAGAGATCAGTTCAGCACAGATACGCAGTATTTT. This gives the protein CSARDQFSTDTQYF.

This clonotype came up many times. The chain joins TRBV20-1 to TRBJ1-2; 8 bases agree with TRBD1. With V trimmed by 2 bases and J by 0 bases, 5 bases remained unmatched. This CDR3 contains 15 residues. The germline CDR1 and CDR2 sequences are DFQATT and SNEGSKA (reference sequence). The CDR3 coding sequence is TGCAGTGCTAGACAAAGGACAGGGTCTAACTATGGCTACACCTTC. This translates into CSARQRTGSNYGYTF.

This clonotype came up many times. V usage is TRBV27 and J usage is TRBJ2-2; 13 positions match TRBD2. J gave up 5 bases and V 6 bases, and 3 bases lay outside the gene matches. CDR1 and CDR2 from the germline V gene are MNHEY and SMNVEV (reference sequence). There are 15 residues in the CDR3. The CDR3 DNA sequence: TGTGCCAGCAGGCAGGGACTAGCGGGAACCGGGGAGCTGTTTTTT. It specifies CASRQGLAGTGELFF.

V is TRBV7-2 and J is TRBJ2-2; the D gene is possibly TRBD2 (5 bases). V was shortened by 5 bases and J by 0 bases, with 16 bases between the two germline ends. The CDR3 extends over 17 amino acids. CDR1 SGHTA and CDR2 FQGNSA come from the germline V gene. The CDR3 region has the DNA TGTGCCAGCAGCCCCGCCGACTTAGCGACGAACACCGGGGAGCTGTTTTTT. Translating it yields CASSPADLATNTGELFF. Supplemented by reference TRBV7-2 and TRBJ2-2, the full variable domain reads GAGVSQSPSNKVTEKGKDVELRCDPISGHTALYWYRQSLGQGLEFLIYFQGNSAPDKSGLPSDRFSAERTGGSVSTLTIQRTQQEDSAVYLCASSPADLATNTGELFFGEGSRLTVL.

Turning to this clonotype: A much larger clone lies one base from this, so it may be a read error. V usage is TRBV5-1 and J usage is TRBJ1-1; D ambiguous. The CDR3 totals 14 residues. Germline V lookup: CDR1 SGHRS, CDR2 YFSETQ. In DNA, the CDR3 is TGCGCCAGCAGCTTTGGACCGGGAGACACTAAAGCTTTCTTT. As protein: CASSFGPGDTKAFF. Based on the CDR3 plus reference TRBV5-1 and TRBJ1-1, the full variable domain is KAGVTQTPRYLIKTRGQQVTLSCSPISGHRSVSWYQQTPGQGLQFLFEYFSETQRNKGNFPGRFSGRQFSNSRSEMNVSTLELGDSALYLCASSFGPGDTKAFFGQGTRLTVV.

The V call is TRBV20-1, the J call TRBJ2-2; 8 positions match TRBD1. The ends lost 5 bases at V and 7 bases at J; junction bases unmatched: 9. From germline, CDR1 is DFQATT and CDR2 SNEGSKA (reference sequence). The CDR3 covers 14 residues. CDR3 bases: TGCAGTGCTCCAGGACAGGGTATTAGCGGGGAGCTGTTTTTT. Its protein is CSAPGQGISGELFF.

This clonotype was detected a few times. This rearrangement joins TRBV20-1 to TRBJ1-1; TRBD1 is a possible D gene (5 bases). V was cut by 7 bases and J by 9 bases, with 15 bases left in between. The CDR3 length is 11 residues. CDR1 and CDR2 (germline): DFQATT, SNEGSKA (reference sequence). The chain's CDR3 is CSGAEGLKAFF. CDR3 in DNA: TGCAGTGGGGCAGAGGGGTTAAAAGCTTTCTTT.

The V call is TRBV7-3, the J call TRBJ2-2; maybe TRBD2 (5 bases). The CDR3 totals 13 residues. V was cut by 7 bases and J by 5 bases, with 11 bases left in between. Germline-derived CDR1 and CDR2 are SGHTA and FQGTGA. The CDR3 region has the DNA TGTGCCAGCATCTTCACTAGTACCGGGGAGCTGTTTTTT. This encodes CASIFTSTGELFF.

The chain employs TRBV27 and TRBJ2-7, with a weak D call TRBD1 (5 bases). From germline, CDR1 is MNHEY and CDR2 SMNVEV (reference sequence). The CDR3 is 11 amino acids. V lost 11 bases to trimming and J lost 3 bases, with 11 bases between them. CDR3 sequence: CARPGIYEQYF. CDR3 sequence (DNA): TGTGCCCGCCCAGGGATCTACGAGCAGTACTTC.

This clonotype has more than one count but fewer than ten. V gene TRBV28 combines with J gene TRBJ2-3; 9 nucleotides match TRBD2. The CDR3 length is 18 residues. V gave up 0 bases and J gave up 2 bases; unmatched junction bases: 9. CDR1 MDHEN and CDR2 SYDVKM come from the germline V gene. The CDR3 spells CASSLWDGGRENTDTQYF. In DNA form, the CDR3 reads TGTGCCAGCAGTTTATGGGACGGCGGGAGGGAGAACACAGATACGCAGTATTTT.

This clonotype appeared many times. The chain employs TRBV20-1 and TRBJ1-3; the D gene is possibly TRBD1 (6 bases). CDR1 and CDR2 from the germline V gene are DFQATT and SNEGSKA (reference sequence). The CDR3 runs to 14 residues. V was clipped by 6 bases and J by 2 bases, with 14 bases between them. CDR3 nucleotide sequence: TGCAGTGCCCTACTAAACAGGGCTGGAAACACCATATATTTT. Encoded protein: CSALLNRAGNTIYF.

This clonotype has ten or more counts. The chain combines TRBV20-1 with TRBJ2-5; D may be TRBD2 (5 bases). The CDR3 runs 12 residues. The V and J ends lost 6 bases and 2 bases respectively, with 10 bases between them. Germline V gene sequence: CDR1 DFQATT, CDR2 SNEGSKA (reference sequence). The CDR3 sequence: CSAPTIQETQYF. Written as DNA, the CDR3 is TGCAGTGCCCCGACTATACAAGAGACCCAGTACTTC.